A single sample gave rise to the 20 T cell receptor beta chains below, sequenced in a study of shared clonotypes between healthy human individuals. Generated by immunoSEQ multiplex PCR, the TCRdb table keeps only in-frame clones and is missing some. The sample comprises about 2.3 million clones, less than 95% of which are singletons, and around 0.38% rests with the top ten. The sequenced sample consisted of naive CD4+ T cells from PBMCs. Subset denoted: CD45RA+ positively selected. The receptors were gathered from a man aged 18 to 29 in good health. Some clones in this sample may be carry-over from other donors' samples.

The chain couples TRBV28 to TRBJ1-6, with unresolved D. V was clipped by 5 bases and J by 0 bases, with 23 bases between them. In germline, CDR1 is MDHEN, CDR2 SYDVKM. This CDR3 contains 20 residues. CDR3 DNA: TGTGCCAGCAGTGGTTCTTTAAGGACGTCCAGTAGCTCCTATAATTCACCCCTCCACTTT. Its protein is CASSGSLRTSSSSYNSPLHF.

CDR3 loop: CASSWGLLSSYNEQFF. The CDR3 nucleotides are TGCGCCAGCAGCTGGGGACTGCTAAGCTCCTACAATGAGCAGTTCTTC. The chain joins TRBV5-1 to TRBJ2-1; D is possibly TRBD2 (6 bases). V was shortened by 3 bases and J by 0 bases, with 13 bases between the two germline ends. This CDR3 spans 16 amino acids. Looked up from germline, CDR1 is SGHRS and CDR2 is YFSETQ.

V and J are TRBV7-3 and TRBJ2-7; the match to TRBD1 covers 8 bases. Germline V lookup: CDR1 SGHTA, CDR2 FQGTGA. The CDR3 runs 14 residues. J was trimmed by 3 bases and V by 4 bases; bases with no gene match: 5. The CDR3, as DNA: TGTGCCAGCAGCTCCGGGACAGGAGGCTACGAGCAGTACTTC. It is translated as CASSSGTGGYEQYF.

The chain uses TRBV5-1 and TRBJ2-7, with D possibly matching TRBD2 (6 bases). The CDR3 totals 16 residues. Germline assignment: CDR1 SGHRS and CDR2 YFSETQ. V lost 4 bases, J lost 5 bases, and 22 bases lay in between. The chain's CDR3 is CASSLPLSGPSDEQYF. CDR3 DNA: TGCGCCAGCAGCCTCCCCCTAAGCGGGCCCAGCGACGAGCAGTACTTC.

In this sample, this clone turned up a few times. The CDR3 nucleotides read TGTGCCAGCAGCGTGAGCACTCGGGCCGAGCAGTTCTTC. It is translated as CASSVSTRAEQFF. This chain links TRBV9 with TRBJ2-1; no definite D call. In germline, CDR1 is SGDLS, CDR2 YYNGEE. This CDR3 is built from 13 residues. The V end lost 2 bases, the J end lost 10 bases, and 13 bases lay between the germline ends.

The genes are TRBV6-5 and TRBJ2-3; possible D gene TRBD2, 6 bases. Trimming shortened V by 6 bases and J by 4 bases, and 17 bases separated the two germline ends. The CDR3 length is 15 residues. CDR1 is MNHEY, CDR2 SVGAGI, per germline. The CDR3 loop reads CASRSVWGVPDTQYF. Written as DNA, the CDR3 is TGTGCCAGCAGATCCGTTTGGGGGGTCCCAGATACGCAGTATTTT.

With regard to this clone: The sample has other DNA sequences that encode this CDR3 too. The rearrangement links TRBV28 to TRBJ2-3, with D unclear. The length of the CDR3 is 12 residues. V lost 1 base to trimming and J lost 5 bases, with 4 bases between them. From germline, CDR1 is MDHEN and CDR2 SYDVKM. The chain's CDR3 is CASSLLGDTQYF. The CDR3 DNA reads as TGTGCCAGCAGTTTATTAGGAGATACGCAGTATTTT.

J is TRBJ1-4 and V is TRBV4-1; no reliable D call. This CDR3 has 18 amino acids. The germline V gene encodes CDR1 MGHRA and CDR2 YSYEKL. Deletions cut 3 bases from V and 8 bases from J, with 25 bases between. The CDR3 loop is CASSHRNPMGRVGEKLFF. The CDR3 DNA reads TGCGCCAGCAGCCATCGGAATCCCATGGGGAGGGTAGGAGAAAAACTGTTTTTT.

The chain has TRBV7-3 and TRBJ1-1, with D maybe TRBD1 (5 bases). The V end lost 5 bases, the J end lost 5 bases, and 15 bases lay between the germline ends. The CDR3 is made up of 14 amino acids. Germline values: CDR1 SGHTA, CDR2 FQGTGA. The CDR3 DNA is TGTGCCAGCAGCCGACAGCGTGGGATAACTGAAGCTTTCTTT. Residues: CASSRQRGITEAFF.

J is TRBJ2-3 and V is TRBV7-2; 8 bases line up with TRBD2. This CDR3 region has 17 residues. Germline V gives CDR1 SGHTA, CDR2 FQGNSA. J gave up 7 bases and V 1 base, and 13 bases lay outside the gene matches. The CDR3 coding sequence is TGTGCCAGCAGCTTAGGTAGTAGCGGGGCACGCCCGAATACGCAGTATTTT. The encoded protein is CASSLGSSGARPNTQYF.

This chain connects TRBV27 to TRBJ2-5; no reliable D call. The CDR3 loop spans 9 amino acids. Trimming stripped 5 bases from V and 11 bases from J, with 6 bases between. Germline-derived CDR1 and CDR2 are MNHEY and SMNVEV (reference sequence). The CDR3, as DNA: TGTGCCAGCAGTGTCTTACAGTACTTC. Its translation is CASSVLQYF.

This chain joins TRBV18 and TRBJ2-7; D is possibly TRBD2 (5 bases). V was trimmed by 4 bases and J by 5 bases, leaving 12 bases between them. CDR1 and CDR2 (germline): KGHSH, LQKENI. This CDR3 contains 13 residues. Here the CDR3 reads CASSLRDGDEQYF. The CDR3 DNA reads TGTGCCAGCTCACTGAGGGATGGGGACGAGCAGTACTTC.

This rearrangement joins TRBV19 to TRBJ2-7; 7 bases map to TRBD2. Unmatched junction bases numbered 12, after V lost 6 bases and J lost 4 bases. Germline CDR1 LNHDA, CDR2 SQIVND (reference sequence). The CDR3 covers 15 residues. The chain's CDR3 is CASRSDWGGEYEQYF. The DNA for the CDR3 is TGTGCCAGTAGGTCTGACTGGGGGGGAGAGTACGAGCAGTACTTC.

The V call is TRBV6-1, the J call TRBJ1-2; tentative D call: TRBD1 (6 bases). Trimming took off 4 bases at V and 4 bases at J, with 13 bases between the two ends. CDR1 is MNHNS, CDR2 SASEGT, per germline. CDR3 length equals 14 residues. CDR3 sequence reads: CASSASGGGYGYTF. The DNA for the CDR3 is TGTGCCAGCAGTGCTTCGGGAGGGGGCTATGGCTACACCTTC.

The chain joins TRBV2 to TRBJ1-5; D perhaps matches TRBD1 (6 bases). Germline values: CDR1 SNHLY, CDR2 FYNNEI. The CDR3 runs to 14 residues. V was cut by 4 bases and J by 5 bases, with 12 bases left in between. The CDR3 DNA reads TGTGCCAGCAGTGTGGACAGCGGGGATCAGCCCCAGCATTTT. Translated: CASSVDSGDQPQHF.

This chain uses TRBV7-3 with TRBJ1-2; D is uncertain. This CDR3 has 13 residues. V was clipped by 2 bases and J by 8 bases, with 12 bases between them. Germline V gene sequence: CDR1 SGHTA, CDR2 FQGTGA. The CDR3 region has the DNA TGTGCCAGCAGCTTATTAGCGCGATGGGGCTACACCTTC. Residues: CASSLLARWGYTF.

This sequence joins TRBV4-3 and TRBJ1-1; 7 nucleotides match TRBD1. V gave up 0 bases and J gave up 1 base; unmatched junction bases: 2. The germline V gene encodes CDR1 LGHNA and CDR2 YSLEER. CDR3 size: 15 residues. CDR3 amino acids: CASSQDWTGNTEAFF. CDR3 nucleotides: TGCGCCAGCAGCCAAGATTGGACAGGGAACACTGAAGCTTTCTTT.

Concerning this clone itself: Additional DNA sequences in this sample encode the identical CDR3. The chain is built from TRBV11-2 and TRBJ2-1; 7 bases fit TRBD2. The V segment lost 1 base and the J segment 5 bases; nucleotides outside the gene matches: 5. Germline loops: CDR1 SGHAT, CDR2 FQNNGV. CDR3 length: 15 residues. CDR3: CASSLGLAGNNEQFF. The CDR3 DNA sequence: TGTGCCAGCAGCTTAGGATTAGCGGGCAACAATGAGCAGTTCTTC.

The chain is built from TRBV25-1 and TRBJ2-7; TRBD2 matches 9 bases. The V and J ends lost 3 bases and 8 bases, in that order; junction bases with no gene match: 2. CDR1 and CDR2 from the germline V gene are MGHDK and SYGVNS. The CDR3 loop spans 12 amino acids. The CDR3 region has the DNA TGTGCCAGCAGTGACGCTAGCGGGAAGCAGTACTTC. It yields the protein CASSDASGKQYF.

J is TRBJ2-7 and V is TRBV2; D perhaps matches TRBD1 (7 bases). Germline CDR1 is SNHLY and CDR2 is FYNNEI. Trimming removed 7 bases at V and 11 bases at J, with 15 bases between. CDR3 size: 11 residues. DNA for the CDR3: TGTGCCAGCACTATTGGAGGGGGCAAGTACTTC. This codes for CASTIGGGKYF.